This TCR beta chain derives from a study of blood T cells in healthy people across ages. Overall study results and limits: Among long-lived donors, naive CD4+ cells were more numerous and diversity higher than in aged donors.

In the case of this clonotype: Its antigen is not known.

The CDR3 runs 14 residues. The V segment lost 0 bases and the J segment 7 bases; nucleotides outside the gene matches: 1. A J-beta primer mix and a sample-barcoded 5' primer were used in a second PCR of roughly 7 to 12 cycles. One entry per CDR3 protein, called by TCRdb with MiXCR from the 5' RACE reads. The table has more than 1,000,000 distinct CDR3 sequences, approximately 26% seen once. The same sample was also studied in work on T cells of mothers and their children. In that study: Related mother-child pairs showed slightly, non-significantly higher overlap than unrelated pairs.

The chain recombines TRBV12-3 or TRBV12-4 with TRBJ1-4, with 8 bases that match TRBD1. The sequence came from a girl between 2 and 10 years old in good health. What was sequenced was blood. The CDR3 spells CASSLADRVEKLFF. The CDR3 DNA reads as TGTGCCAGCAGTTTAGCGGACAGGGTTGAAAAACTGTTTTTT.